Many counts were recorded for the clone carrying this T cell receptor (beta chain). Antigen unknown. V lost 4 bases to trimming and J lost 2 bases, with 14 bases between them. CDR1 SGHRS and CDR2 YFSETQ come from the germline V gene. The CDR3 has 15 residues. Sequencing was performed with immunoSEQ multiplex PCR; in TCRdb, only in-frame clones are kept and a portion is missing. The sample shows 10,000 to 13,000 clones, none of them appearing just once. Busulfan-fludarabine conditioning, marrow transplant, and cyclophosphamide on days +3 and +4 were administered. This sample stems from a study of T cells after posttransplantation cyclophosphamide. Notes on the study in general: After PTCy, TRB diversity resembled that of CNI/methotrexate controls. Donor-recipient repertoire similarity was low at 1-2 months, rising over year one. Skin or GI-infiltrating T cells shared few TRB sequences with blood.

The receptor was derived from a female patient aged 40 to 55 who received an allogeneic stem cell transplant from a related donor, was CMV-positive, and had no GVHD. The graft donor may have contributed some T cells. The rearrangement links TRBV5-1 to TRBJ2-3; possible D gene TRBD1, 6 bases. This sample comprised PBMCs, obtained after allogeneic stem cell transplant with posttransplant cyclophosphamide. The CDR3 region is CASSPPTGNTDTQYF. CDR3 coding DNA: TGCGCCAGCAGCCCACCGACAGGAAACACAGATACGCAGTATTTT.